This T cell receptor (beta chain) was recorded in a study of T cells in Graves' hyperthyroidism and ophthalmopathy. Germline V CDR1 and CDR2: SEHNR, FQNEAQ (reference sequence). The CDR3 runs to 13 residues. Trimming removed 4 bases from V and 6 bases from J, with 10 bases in between. Amplification of TCR beta CDR3 regions used RNA as the template. When the TCR CDR3 underwent first-round RT-PCR, the HTBI primer set was used. One entry per CDR3 protein results from TCRdb running MiXCR on the multiplex PCR reads. In the table there are around 600,000 distinct CDR3 sequences, about 15% of which are singletons.

Sequenced input: blood. The rearrangement joins TRBV7-9 to TRBJ2-1; D may correspond to TRBD1 or TRBD2 (5 bases each). This receptor was taken from a woman aged 25-40 years with Graves' hyperthyroidism. CDR3 residues: CASSSLGTNEQFF. The CDR3 nucleotides are TGTGCCAGCAGCTCCCTGGGGACCAATGAGCAGTTCTTC.